Shown below are 32 T cell receptor beta chains from a single sample sequenced in a study of blood T cell repertoires in COVID-19. Clones were read by immunoSEQ multiplex PCR, and TCRdb kept only the in-frame ones, dropping some. This sample has 100,000 to 150,000 clones; roughly 86% occur once, and the top ten carry 3% to 4.5%. Sequencing input: peripheral blood. These TCRs come from a woman in her sixties or seventies with acute or convalescent COVID-19.

The chain has TRBV7-3 and TRBJ2-3; D not resolved. Germline V lookup: CDR1 SGHTA, CDR2 FQGTGA. Trimming removed 2 bases at V and 1 base at J, with 4 bases between. The CDR3 loop spans 13 amino acids. CDR3 amino acids: CASSLSGTDTQYF. The CDR3 DNA reads TGTGCCAGCAGCTTATCCGGCACAGATACGCAGTATTTT.

This clone appeared a single time. The V gene is TRBV3-1 (or the pseudogene TRBV3-2), the J gene TRBJ1-4, with D unclear. The CDR3 totals 13 residues. The V end was cut by 5 bases, the J end by 4 bases, with 8 bases between. Germline values: CDR1 LGHDT, CDR2 YNNKEL (reference sequence). In DNA form, the CDR3 reads TGTGCCAGCAGCGACGGACTTAATGAAAAACTGTTTTTT. Translation: CASSDGLNEKLFF.

The gene calls are TRBV3-1 (or the pseudogene TRBV3-2) and TRBJ1-1, with D maybe TRBD1 (5 bases). There are 16 residues in the CDR3. Germline V gene data show CDR1 as LGHDT and CDR2 as YNNKEL (reference sequence). Trimming cost V 3 bases and J 4 bases, with 18 bases left between them. This chain's CDR3 is CASSHSGGQGGTEAFF. For the CDR3, the DNA is TGTGCCAGCAGCCACTCAGGAGGCCAGGGAGGCACTGAAGCTTTCTTT.

V is TRBV14 and J is TRBJ1-1, with D maybe TRBD1 (5 bases). Trimming took off 0 bases at V and 13 bases at J, with 15 bases between the two ends. CDR3 size: 13 residues. From germline, CDR1 is SGHDN and CDR2 FVKESK. CDR3 residues: CASSQDLGGGGFF. CDR3 nucleotide sequence: TGTGCCAGCAGCCAAGACCTCGGGGGAGGAGGTTTCTTT. The full variable domain, completed using reference TRBV14 and TRBJ1-1, is EAGVTQFPSHSVIEKGQTVTLRCDPISGHDNLYWYRRVMGKEIKFLLHFVKESKQDESGMPNNRFLAERTGGTYSTLKVQPAELEDSGVYFCASSQDLGGGGFFGQGTRLTVV.

This sequence joins TRBV7-9 and TRBJ1-6; D unclear. Per the germline V gene, CDR1 is SEHNR and CDR2 is FQNEAQ (reference sequence). V lost 4 bases to trimming and J lost 12 bases, with 19 bases between them. This CDR3 is built from 15 residues. The DNA for the CDR3 is TGTGCCAGCAGCTATACCCGCAGGATGGAAGAACCCCTCCACTTT. It specifies CASSYTRRMEEPLHF.

This clone came up a few times. Other DNA sequences in the sample encode the same CDR3. The chain combines TRBV5-1 with TRBJ1-3, with no clear D. V gave up 4 bases and J gave up 0 bases, with 8 bases separating them. Germline V lookup: CDR1 SGHRS, CDR2 YFSETQ. The CDR3 covers 14 residues. The CDR3 nucleotides are TGCGCCAGCAGCCCCGGCGGCTCTGGAAACACCATATATTTT. It yields the protein CASSPGGSGNTIYF.

This clone was observed once. The rearrangement joins TRBV27 to TRBJ1-4; TRBD1 is a possible D gene (5 bases). Looked up from germline, CDR1 is MNHEY and CDR2 is SMNVEV (reference sequence). The CDR3 contains 14 residues. The V and J ends lost 5 bases and 6 bases respectively, with 13 bases between them. In DNA form, the CDR3 reads TGTGCCAGCAGTCAGTGGGGGGAACATGAAAAACTGTTTTTT. This translates into CASSQWGEHEKLFF.

J is TRBJ2-1 and V is TRBV11-2, with TRBD2 identical over 10 bases. The CDR3 runs 16 residues. V dropped 5 bases and J dropped 9; count of bases not matched to a gene: 13. Per germline, CDR1 SGHAT and CDR2 FQNNGV. DNA of the CDR3: TGTGCCAGCAGCCTCCCAGGTCTAGCGGGAGTTTCTGAGCAGTTCTTC. It yields the protein CASSLPGLAGVSEQFF.

The V gene is TRBV5-1, the J gene TRBJ1-2; D might be TRBD1 (6 bases). The germline V gene encodes CDR1 SGHRS and CDR2 YFSETQ. The CDR3 runs 15 residues. V lost 1 base to trimming and J lost 2 bases, with 12 bases between them. CDR3 bases: TGCGCCAGCAGCTTGAGTGGACAGAGCAACTATGGCTACACCTTC. Its translation: CASSLSGQSNYGYTF.

J is TRBJ1-5 and V is TRBV19; the D is unclear. Trimming cost V 3 bases and J 1 base, with 10 bases left between them. This CDR3 comprises 15 residues. Germline V gene sequence: CDR1 LNHDA, CDR2 SQIVND (reference sequence). The CDR3 reads CASSIFYESNQPQHF. CDR3 DNA: TGTGCCAGTAGTATTTTTTACGAGAGCAATCAGCCCCAGCATTTT.

The chain links TRBV11-2 to TRBJ1-1, with D possibly being TRBD1 (5 bases). V was trimmed by 0 bases and J by 2 bases, leaving 10 bases between them. The CDR3 length is 15 residues. Germline V gene lookup returns CDR1 SGHAT and CDR2 FQNNGV. The CDR3: CASSLDPGENTEAFF. For the CDR3, the DNA is TGTGCCAGCAGCTTAGATCCGGGGGAAAACACTGAAGCTTTCTTT.

This clone is a singleton in its sample. This rearrangement joins TRBV3-1 (or the pseudogene TRBV3-2) to TRBJ1-2; D is perhaps TRBD1 (5 bases). V was pared by 3 bases and J by 8 bases, with 19 bases between. The V gene's germline CDR1 is LGHDT and CDR2 YNNKEL (reference sequence). The CDR3 loop spans 15 amino acids. CDR3 nucleotide sequence: TGTGCCAGCAGCCAGTTAGGGGCATCGACGAGAGGCTACACCTTC. Protein sequence: CASSQLGASTRGYTF.

The rearrangement links TRBV27 to TRBJ1-5; D is possibly TRBD1 (5 bases). The CDR3 runs 14 residues. V lost 9 bases, J lost 0 bases, and 12 bases lay in between. The germline V gene encodes CDR1 MNHEY and CDR2 SMNVEV (reference sequence). For the CDR3, the DNA is TGTGCCAGTCGCCTTCAGGGTAGCAATCAGCCCCAGCATTTT. It codes for CASRLQGSNQPQHF.

The chain carries TRBV6-5 and TRBJ2-7, with no clear D. Trimming left V 6 bases short and J 3 bases short, with 18 bases between. CDR1 is MNHEY and CDR2 is SVGAGI in the germline V gene. This CDR3 has 15 amino acids. The CDR3 is CASSRSARYLYEQYV. The CDR3 DNA is TGTGCCAGCAGCCGCAGTGCGCGGTACCTCTACGAGCAGTACGTC.

The J gene is TRBJ2-1, the V gene TRBV30; D not resolved. The CDR3 has 10 amino acids. From germline, CDR1 is GTSNPN and CDR2 SVGIG (reference sequence). V was clipped by 5 bases and J by 8 bases, with 7 bases between them. DNA of the CDR3: TGTGCCTGGGGCCTCTATGAGCAGTTCTTC. It specifies CAWGLYEQFF.

The rearrangement joins TRBV28 to TRBJ1-6, with a weak D call TRBD1 (6 bases). Trimming stripped 6 bases from V and 16 bases from J, with 10 bases between. Germline CDR1 MDHEN, CDR2 SYDVKM. The CDR3 spans 10 residues. The CDR3 here is CASRDSRLHF. DNA of the CDR3: TGTGCCAGCAGGGACAGTCGGCTCCACTTT.

V is TRBV10-2 and J is TRBJ2-5; a possible D gene is TRBD1 (5 bases). CDR1 is WSHSY and CDR2 is SAAADI in the germline V gene. This CDR3 has 13 amino acids. V was shortened by 3 bases and J by 5 bases, with 10 bases between the two germline ends. The CDR3 protein is CASSEGVRETQYF. The CDR3 DNA reads as TGCGCCAGCAGTGAAGGGGTCCGCGAGACCCAGTACTTC.

The V call is TRBV6-5, the J call TRBJ2-3; 9 nucleotides align to TRBD2. CDR1 MNHEY and CDR2 SVGAGI come from the germline V gene. V shed 10 bases, J shed 0 bases, and the junction held 5 bases outside the gene matches. The CDR3 has 14 amino acids. Written as DNA, the CDR3 is TGTGCCACCAAGACTAGCGGTAGCACAGATACGCAGTATTTT. Residues: CATKTSGSTDTQYF.

This clone occurred a few times. The rearrangement joins TRBV5-1 to TRBJ2-7; 12 nucleotides align to TRBD2. CDR1 and CDR2 from the germline V gene are SGHRS and YFSETQ. V trimming: 3 bases; J trimming: 6 bases; junction bases outside the gene matches: 4. The CDR3 runs to 14 residues. The CDR3 sequence: CASSSGTSGSEQYF. The CDR3 region has the DNA TGCGCCAGCAGCTCCGGGACTAGCGGGTCCGAGCAGTACTTC.

The J gene is TRBJ1-1, the V gene TRBV2; 7 bases are a match to TRBD1. The CDR3 totals 14 residues. The germline V gene encodes CDR1 SNHLY and CDR2 FYNNEI. Trimming took 2 bases from V and 11 from J; bases not matched to a gene: 11. CDR3 protein: CASSERMTGLSAFF. The CDR3 coding sequence is TGTGCCAGCAGTGAAAGGATGACAGGGTTATCGGCTTTCTTT.

The J gene is TRBJ2-1, the V gene TRBV7-8; TRBD2 matches at 7 bases. Germline V gene data show CDR1 as SGHVS and CDR2 as FQNEAQ. The CDR3 is 15 amino acids. Losses at the gene ends were 4 bases for V and 7 bases for J; bases not matched to a gene: 10. The CDR3 region is CASSWGTTIMNEQFF. In DNA form, the CDR3 reads TGTGCCAGCAGCTGGGGGACTACCATCATGAATGAGCAGTTCTTC.

This clone was picked up one time. The chain has TRBV10-1 and TRBJ1-1; TRBD1 is a possible D gene (5 bases). CDR1 and CDR2 from the germline V gene are WNHNN and SYGVQD (reference sequence). The CDR3 totals 15 residues. Trimming stripped 2 bases from V and 1 base from J, with 11 bases between. CDR3 residues: CASSEQAGPNTEAFF. Here the CDR3 DNA reads TGCGCCAGCAGTGAGCAAGCGGGGCCGAACACTGAAGCTTTCTTT.

The chain has TRBV2 and TRBJ2-5; D may be TRBD2 (6 bases). Germline CDR1 SNHLY, CDR2 FYNNEI. Trimming stripped 6 bases from V and 1 base from J, with 15 bases between. The length of the CDR3 is 15 residues. The CDR3 nucleotides read TGTGCCAGCAGGAAGGGCGGAGGGGTCCAAGAGACCCAGTACTTC. Amino acids: CASRKGGGVQETQYF.

The chain uses TRBV24-1 and TRBJ2-3, with D maybe TRBD1 (5 bases). V was clipped by 2 bases and J by 3 bases, with 8 bases between them. The germline CDR1 and CDR2 sequences are KGHDR and SFDVKD. CDR3 length: 14 residues. CDR3 loop: CATSDWQGTDTQYF. The CDR3 nucleotides read TGTGCCACCAGTGATTGGCAGGGTACAGATACGCAGTATTTT.

The chain is built from TRBV19 and TRBJ2-2; 11 bases are shared with TRBD2. This CDR3 contains 15 residues. V was clipped by 5 bases and J by 5 bases; unmatched bases: 4. Germline V gene sequence: CDR1 LNHDA, CDR2 SQIVND (reference sequence). CDR3 residues: CASSLIAGGTGELFF. For the CDR3, the DNA is TGTGCCAGTAGTCTTATAGCGGGAGGGACCGGGGAGCTGTTTTTT.

The CDR3 sequence: CASSLSAGLSYNEQFF. The CDR3 region has the DNA TGTGCCAGCAGCTTATCCGCGGGCCTCTCCTACAATGAGCAGTTCTTC. The chain uses TRBV5-8 and TRBJ2-1; TRBD2 is a possible D gene (5 bases). The CDR3 totals 16 residues. From germline, CDR1 is SGHTS and CDR2 YDEGEE. Trimming left V 2 bases short and J 0 bases short, with 12 bases between. The full variable domain, in which reference TRBV5-8 and TRBJ2-1 provide the parts outside the CDR3, is EAGVTQSPTHLIKTRGQQATLRCSPISGHTSVYWYQQALGLGLQFLLWYDEGEERNRGNFPPRFSGRQFPNYSSELNVNALELEDSALYLCASSLSAGLSYNEQFFGPGTRLTVL.

The chain couples TRBV19 to TRBJ1-1; D remains ambiguous. Germline V lookup: CDR1 LNHDA, CDR2 SQIVND (reference sequence). V was clipped by 8 bases and J by 2 bases, with 12 bases between them. The CDR3 length is 13 residues. CDR3 in DNA: TGTGCCAGTGGCGGGATGGTCAACACTGAAGCTTTCTTT. Translation gives CASGGMVNTEAFF.

The chain recombines TRBV2 with TRBJ1-1; TRBD1 might be the D (6 bases). With 8 bases removed from V and 5 bases from J, the gap between germline ends came to 18 bases. Looked up from germline, CDR1 is SNHLY and CDR2 is FYNNEI. The CDR3 consists of 14 residues. The CDR3: CASSIQGLGTEAFF. Here the CDR3 DNA reads TGTGCCAGCTCTATACAGGGTCTGGGGACTGAAGCTTTCTTT.

The chain combines TRBV14 with TRBJ1-3; 9 bases fit TRBD1. The CDR3 has 15 residues. CDR1 and CDR2 from the germline V gene are SGHDN and FVKESK. V dropped 4 bases and J dropped 4; count of bases not matched to a gene: 5. CDR3 in amino acids: CASSRLQGAGNTIYF. As DNA, the CDR3 is TGTGCCAGCAGCCGATTACAGGGGGCCGGAAACACCATATATTTT.

The chain recombines TRBV5-1 with TRBJ1-6; 9 bases map to TRBD1. This CDR3 has 14 amino acids. Germline CDR1 reads SGHRS; CDR2 reads YFSETQ. The V and J ends lost 4 bases and 9 bases, in that order; junction bases with no gene match: 5. CDR3 bases: TGCGCCAGCAGCCAAGGGACAGGGAGTTCACCCCTCCACTTT. It specifies CASSQGTGSSPLHF.

The gene calls are TRBV7-9 and TRBJ2-1; 13 bases align to TRBD2. This CDR3 spans 15 amino acids. The germline V gene has CDR1 SEHNR and CDR2 FQNEAQ (reference sequence). Germline trimming cut 1 base from V and 6 bases from J; bases unmatched to any gene: 0. The DNA of the CDR3 is TGTGCCAGCAGCTTAGGACTAGCGGGGGGCAATGAGCAGTTCTTC. This codes for CASSLGLAGGNEQFF. The complete variable domain, with remaining parts taken from reference TRBV7-9 and TRBJ2-1, reads DTGVSQNPRHKITKRGQNVTFRCDPISEHNRLYWYRQTLGQGPEFLTYFQNEAQLEKSRLLSDRFSAERPKGSFSTLEIQRTEQGDSAMYLCASSLGLAGGNEQFFGPGTRLTVL.

CDR3 in amino acids: CAWSSSGNTIYF. Written as DNA, the CDR3 is TGTGCCTGGAGCAGCTCTGGAAACACCATATATTTT. The chain couples TRBV30 to TRBJ1-3; unclear D gene. V shed 3 bases and J shed 0 bases, with 3 bases lying between them. CDR3 size: 12 residues. Germline V gene sequence: CDR1 GTSNPN, CDR2 SVGIG (reference sequence).